This T cell receptor (beta chain) was recovered during a study of cytomegalovirus exposure and HLA in healthy donors. Study information: In an early release, HLA-typed donors contributed roughly 85 million unique TCR sequences.

Study results and caveats: Published work reported that the classifier diagnosed cytomegalovirus status with high specificity and sensitivity. Later on, an analysis found that several of the most significant clusters appeared to be linked to common viral pathogens, which included parvovirus B19. Among TCR sequences, most were rare, though some public TCRs appeared in many donors.

60 Vbeta and 13 Jbeta primers were used in PCR. Some clones are missing from TCRdb's copy, which holds only in-frame ones; the method was immunoSEQ multiplex PCR. The sample holds about 160,000 clones, around 80% seen once. This clone was counted only a few times. Its antigen remains unidentified. Germline CDR1 is GTSNPN and CDR2 is SVGIG (reference sequence). Trimming left V 8 bases short and J 5 bases short, with 18 bases between. The CDR3 is made up of 13 amino acids. The sequenced sample consisted of PBMCs. The receptor's source is a man aged 18 to 30 in good health and CMV-seropositive. The chain has TRBV30 and TRBJ1-2; D unresolved. Here the CDR3 reads CARNGVPDYGYTF. The CDR3, as DNA: TGTGCCCGCAACGGAGTCCCAGATTATGGCTACACCTTC.